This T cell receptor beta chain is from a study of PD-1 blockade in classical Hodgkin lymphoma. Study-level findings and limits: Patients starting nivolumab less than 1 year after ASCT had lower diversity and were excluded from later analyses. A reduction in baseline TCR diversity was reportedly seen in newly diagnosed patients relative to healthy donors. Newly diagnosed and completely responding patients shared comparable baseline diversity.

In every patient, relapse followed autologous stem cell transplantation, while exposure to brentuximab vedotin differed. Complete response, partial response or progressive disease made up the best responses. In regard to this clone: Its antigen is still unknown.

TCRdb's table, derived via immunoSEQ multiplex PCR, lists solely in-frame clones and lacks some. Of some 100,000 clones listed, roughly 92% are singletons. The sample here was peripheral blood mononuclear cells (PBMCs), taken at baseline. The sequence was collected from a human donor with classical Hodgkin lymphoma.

As DNA, the CDR3 is TGCGCCAGCAGCTTGGACGGCTTTTCCACCGGGGAGCTGTTTTTT. It encodes CASSLDGFSTGELFF. The chain combines TRBV5-1 with TRBJ2-2; no reliable D call. Germline V gene data show CDR1 as SGHRS and CDR2 as YFSETQ. The ends were cut back, 0 bases at V and 4 bases at J, with 10 bases in the middle. This CDR3 has 15 residues. Supplemented by reference TRBV5-1 and TRBJ2-2, the full variable domain reads KAGVTQTPRYLIKTRGQQVTLSCSPISGHRSVSWYQQTPGQGLQFLFEYFSETQRNKGNFPGRFSGRQFSNSRSEMNVSTLELGDSALYLCASSLDGFSTGELFFGEGSRLTVL.